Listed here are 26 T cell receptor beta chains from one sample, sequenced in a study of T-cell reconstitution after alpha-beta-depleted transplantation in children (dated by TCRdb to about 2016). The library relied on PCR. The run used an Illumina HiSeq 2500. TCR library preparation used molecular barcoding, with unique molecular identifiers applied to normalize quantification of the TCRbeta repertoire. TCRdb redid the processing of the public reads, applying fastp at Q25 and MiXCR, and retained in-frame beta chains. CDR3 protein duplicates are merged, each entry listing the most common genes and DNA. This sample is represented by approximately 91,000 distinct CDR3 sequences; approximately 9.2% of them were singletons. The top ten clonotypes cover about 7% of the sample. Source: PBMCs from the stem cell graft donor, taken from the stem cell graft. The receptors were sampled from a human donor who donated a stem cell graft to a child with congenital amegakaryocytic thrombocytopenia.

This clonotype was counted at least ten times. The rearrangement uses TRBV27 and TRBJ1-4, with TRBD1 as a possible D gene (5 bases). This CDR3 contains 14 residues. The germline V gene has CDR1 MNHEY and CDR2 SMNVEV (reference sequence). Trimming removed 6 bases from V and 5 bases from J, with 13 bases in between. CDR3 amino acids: CASRDQGRNEKLFF. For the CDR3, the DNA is TGTGCCAGCAGGGATCAGGGTCGCAATGAAAAACTGTTTTTT.

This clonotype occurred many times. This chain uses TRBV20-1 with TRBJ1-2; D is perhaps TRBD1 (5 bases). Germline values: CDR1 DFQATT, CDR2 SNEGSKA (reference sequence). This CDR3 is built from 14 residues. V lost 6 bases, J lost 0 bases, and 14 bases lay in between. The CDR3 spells CSAIRQPPNYGYTF. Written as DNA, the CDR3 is TGCAGTGCCATCCGACAGCCTCCTAACTATGGCTACACCTTC.

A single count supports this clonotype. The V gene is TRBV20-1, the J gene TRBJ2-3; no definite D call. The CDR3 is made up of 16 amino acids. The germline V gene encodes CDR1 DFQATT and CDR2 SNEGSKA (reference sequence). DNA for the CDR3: TGCAGGGCTCCGGCTCCGGGCCTCCTTCCCACAGATACGCAGTATTTT. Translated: CRAPAPGLLPTDTQYF.

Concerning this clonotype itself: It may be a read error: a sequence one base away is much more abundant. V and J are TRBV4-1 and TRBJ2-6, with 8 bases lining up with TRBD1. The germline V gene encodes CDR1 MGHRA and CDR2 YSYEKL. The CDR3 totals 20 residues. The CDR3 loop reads CASSQVRRGPRSSGASVLTF. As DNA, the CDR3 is TGCGCCAGCAGCCAAGTCCGCAGGGGGCCACGGAGCTCTGGGGCCAGCGTCCTGACTTTC.

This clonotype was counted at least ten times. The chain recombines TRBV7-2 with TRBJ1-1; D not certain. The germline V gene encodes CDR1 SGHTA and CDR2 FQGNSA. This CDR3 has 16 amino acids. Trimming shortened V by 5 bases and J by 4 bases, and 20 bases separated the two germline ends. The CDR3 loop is CASSGPGFLGVTEAFF. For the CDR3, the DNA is TGTGCCAGCAGCGGGCCAGGATTTTTGGGAGTCACTGAAGCTTTCTTT.

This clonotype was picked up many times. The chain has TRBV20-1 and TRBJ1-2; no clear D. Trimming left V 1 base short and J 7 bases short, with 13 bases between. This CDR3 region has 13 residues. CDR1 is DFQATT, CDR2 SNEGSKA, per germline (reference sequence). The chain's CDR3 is CSARGVAGGGYTF. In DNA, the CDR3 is TGCAGTGCTAGAGGAGTGGCGGGCGGTGGCTACACCTTC.

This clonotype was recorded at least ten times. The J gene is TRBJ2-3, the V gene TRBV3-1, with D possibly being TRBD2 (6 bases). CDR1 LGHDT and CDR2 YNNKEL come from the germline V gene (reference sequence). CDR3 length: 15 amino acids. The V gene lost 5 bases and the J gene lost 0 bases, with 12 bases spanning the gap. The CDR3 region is CASSETSVSTDTQYF. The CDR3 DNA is TGTGCCAGCAGCGAGACTAGTGTCAGCACAGATACGCAGTATTTT.

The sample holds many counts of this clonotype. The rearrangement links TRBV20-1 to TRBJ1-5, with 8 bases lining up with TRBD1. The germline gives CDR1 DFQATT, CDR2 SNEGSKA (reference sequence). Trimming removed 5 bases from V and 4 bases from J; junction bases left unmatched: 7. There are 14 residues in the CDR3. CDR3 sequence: CSAWTGFGNQPQHF. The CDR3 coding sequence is TGCAGTGCTTGGACAGGGTTTGGTAATCAGCCCCAGCATTTT.

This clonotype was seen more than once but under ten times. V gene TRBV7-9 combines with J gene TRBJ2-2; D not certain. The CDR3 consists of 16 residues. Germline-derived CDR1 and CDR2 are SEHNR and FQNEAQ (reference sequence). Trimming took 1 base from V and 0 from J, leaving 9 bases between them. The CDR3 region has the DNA TGTGCCAGCAGCTTAGATGCAGCCGCGAACACCGGGGAGCTGTTTTTT. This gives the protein CASSLDAAANTGELFF.

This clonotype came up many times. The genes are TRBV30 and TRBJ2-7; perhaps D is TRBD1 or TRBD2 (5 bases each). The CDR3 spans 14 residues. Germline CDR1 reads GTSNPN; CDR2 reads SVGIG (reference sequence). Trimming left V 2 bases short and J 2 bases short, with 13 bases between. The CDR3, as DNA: TGTGCCTGGAGTCCCGGGACGGTAACCTACGAGCAGTACTTC. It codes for CAWSPGTVTYEQYF.

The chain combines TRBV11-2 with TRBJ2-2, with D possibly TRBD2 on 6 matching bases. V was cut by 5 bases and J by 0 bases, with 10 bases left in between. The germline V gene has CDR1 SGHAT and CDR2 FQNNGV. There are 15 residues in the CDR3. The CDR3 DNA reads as TGTGCCAGCAGCGGCCCGGGGGCGAACACCGGGGAGCTGTTTTTT. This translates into CASSGPGANTGELFF.

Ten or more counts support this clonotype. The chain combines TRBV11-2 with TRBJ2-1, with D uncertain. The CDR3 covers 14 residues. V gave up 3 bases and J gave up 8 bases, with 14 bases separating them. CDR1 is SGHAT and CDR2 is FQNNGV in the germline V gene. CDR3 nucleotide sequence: TGTGCCAGCAGCTTCACTCCTATAGGCGATGAGCAGTTCTTC. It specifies CASSFTPIGDEQFF.

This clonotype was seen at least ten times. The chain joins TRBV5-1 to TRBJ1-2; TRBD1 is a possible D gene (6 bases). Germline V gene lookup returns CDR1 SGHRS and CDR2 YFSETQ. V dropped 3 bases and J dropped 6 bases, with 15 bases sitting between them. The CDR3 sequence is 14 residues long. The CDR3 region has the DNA TGCGCCAGCAGCTCCGAACAGGGACGGCATGGCTACACCTTC. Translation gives CASSSEQGRHGYTF.

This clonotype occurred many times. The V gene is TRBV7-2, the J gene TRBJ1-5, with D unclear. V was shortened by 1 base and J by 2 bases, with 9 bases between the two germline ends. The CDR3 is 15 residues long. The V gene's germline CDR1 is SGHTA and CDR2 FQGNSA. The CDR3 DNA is TGTGCCAGCAGCTTAGTTCGGGCGCGCAATCAGCCCCAGCATTTT. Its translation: CASSLVRARNQPQHF.

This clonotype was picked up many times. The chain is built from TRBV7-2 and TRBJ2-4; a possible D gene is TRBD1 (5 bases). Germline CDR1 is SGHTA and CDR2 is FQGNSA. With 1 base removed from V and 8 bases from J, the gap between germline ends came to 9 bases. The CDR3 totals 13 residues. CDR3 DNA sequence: TGTGCCAGCAGCTTAGGGGGCCCTGACATTCAGTACTTC. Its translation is CASSLGGPDIQYF.

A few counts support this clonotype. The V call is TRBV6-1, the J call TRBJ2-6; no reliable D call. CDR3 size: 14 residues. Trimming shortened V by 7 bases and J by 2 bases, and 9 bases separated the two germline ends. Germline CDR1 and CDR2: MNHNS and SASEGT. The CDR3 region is CASNTRTGANVLTF. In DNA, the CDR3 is TGTGCCAGCAATACGCGGACTGGGGCCAACGTCCTGACTTTC.

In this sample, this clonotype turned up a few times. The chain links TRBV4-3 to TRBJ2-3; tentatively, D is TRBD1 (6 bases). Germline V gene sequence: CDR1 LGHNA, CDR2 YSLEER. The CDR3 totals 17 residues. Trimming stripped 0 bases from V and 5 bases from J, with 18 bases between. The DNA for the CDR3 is TGCGCCAGCAGCCAAGATTGGGCGGTCAGGGGTCGAGATACGCAGTATTTT. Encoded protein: CASSQDWAVRGRDTQYF.

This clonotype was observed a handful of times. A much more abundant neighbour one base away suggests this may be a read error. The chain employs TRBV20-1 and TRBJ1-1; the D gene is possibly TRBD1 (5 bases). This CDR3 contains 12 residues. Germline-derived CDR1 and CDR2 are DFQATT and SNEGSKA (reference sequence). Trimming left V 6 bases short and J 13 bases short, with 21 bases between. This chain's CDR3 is CSATRQLERGFF. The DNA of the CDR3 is TGCAGTGCCACCCGACAGCTCGAAAGGGGTTTCTTT.

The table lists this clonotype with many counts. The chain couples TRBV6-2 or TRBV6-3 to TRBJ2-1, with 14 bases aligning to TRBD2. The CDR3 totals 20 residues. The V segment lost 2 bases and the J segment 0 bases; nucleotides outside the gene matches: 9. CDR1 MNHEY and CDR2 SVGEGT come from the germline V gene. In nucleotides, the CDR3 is TGTGCCAGCAGTTACGCCCCGACTAGCGGGAGGGCTAGCTCCTACAATGAGCAGTTCTTC. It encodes CASSYAPTSGRASSYNEQFF.

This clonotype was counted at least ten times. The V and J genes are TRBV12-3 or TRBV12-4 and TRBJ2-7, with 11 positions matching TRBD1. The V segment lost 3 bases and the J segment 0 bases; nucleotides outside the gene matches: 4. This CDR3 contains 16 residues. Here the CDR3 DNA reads TGTGCCAGCAGTTTGGGACAGGGGGTTCTCTCCTACGAGCAGTACTTC. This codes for CASSLGQGVLSYEQYF.

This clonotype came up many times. CDR3 in amino acids: CASSLDRGGDGNTIYF. CDR3 DNA sequence: TGTGCCAGCAGCTTAGATCGGGGAGGGGATGGAAACACCATATATTTT. The rearrangement links TRBV11-2 to TRBJ1-3, with D tentatively TRBD1 (5 bases). CDR3 length: 16 amino acids. Germline loops: CDR1 SGHAT, CDR2 FQNNGV. Trimming removed 0 bases from V and 3 bases from J, with 12 bases in between.

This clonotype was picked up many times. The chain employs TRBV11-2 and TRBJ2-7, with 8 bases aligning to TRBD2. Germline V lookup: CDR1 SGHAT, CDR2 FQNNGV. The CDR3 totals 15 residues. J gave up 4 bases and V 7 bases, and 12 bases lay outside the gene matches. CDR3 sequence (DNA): TGTGCCAGCACAATTACTCCGGGGGGGATGTACGAGCAGTACTTC. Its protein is CASTITPGGMYEQYF.

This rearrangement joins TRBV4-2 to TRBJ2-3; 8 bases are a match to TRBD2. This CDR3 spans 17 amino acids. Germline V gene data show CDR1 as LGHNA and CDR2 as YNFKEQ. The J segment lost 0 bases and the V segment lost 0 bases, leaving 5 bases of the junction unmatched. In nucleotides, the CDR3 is TGTGCCAGCAGCCAAGATCACAGCGGGAGTAGCACAGATACGCAGTATTTT. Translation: CASSQDHSGSSTDTQYF.

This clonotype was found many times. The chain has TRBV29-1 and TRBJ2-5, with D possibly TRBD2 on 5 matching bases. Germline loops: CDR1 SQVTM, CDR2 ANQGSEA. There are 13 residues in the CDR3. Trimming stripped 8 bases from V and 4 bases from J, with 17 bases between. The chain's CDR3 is CSYRTSGGETQYF. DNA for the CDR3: TGCAGCTATCGAACGAGTGGAGGAGAGACCCAGTACTTC.

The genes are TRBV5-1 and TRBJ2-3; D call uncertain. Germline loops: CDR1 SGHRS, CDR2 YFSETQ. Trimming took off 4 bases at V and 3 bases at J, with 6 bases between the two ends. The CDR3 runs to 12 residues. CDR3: CASSRTTDTQYF. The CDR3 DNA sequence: TGCGCCAGCAGCCGAACTACAGATACGCAGTATTTT.

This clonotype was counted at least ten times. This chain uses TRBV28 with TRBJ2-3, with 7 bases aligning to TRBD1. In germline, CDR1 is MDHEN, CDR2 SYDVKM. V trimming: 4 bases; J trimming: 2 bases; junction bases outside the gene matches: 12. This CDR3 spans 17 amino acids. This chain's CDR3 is CASSSYSQGQNTDTQYF. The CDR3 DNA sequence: TGTGCCAGCAGTTCCTACTCCCAGGGACAGAACACAGATACGCAGTATTTT. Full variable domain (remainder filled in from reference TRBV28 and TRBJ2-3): DVKVTQSSRYLVKRTGEKVFLECVQDMDHENMFWYRQDPGLGLRLIYFSYDVKMKEKGDIPEGYSVSREKKERFSLILESASTNQTSMYLCASSSYSQGQNTDTQYFGPGTRLTVL.